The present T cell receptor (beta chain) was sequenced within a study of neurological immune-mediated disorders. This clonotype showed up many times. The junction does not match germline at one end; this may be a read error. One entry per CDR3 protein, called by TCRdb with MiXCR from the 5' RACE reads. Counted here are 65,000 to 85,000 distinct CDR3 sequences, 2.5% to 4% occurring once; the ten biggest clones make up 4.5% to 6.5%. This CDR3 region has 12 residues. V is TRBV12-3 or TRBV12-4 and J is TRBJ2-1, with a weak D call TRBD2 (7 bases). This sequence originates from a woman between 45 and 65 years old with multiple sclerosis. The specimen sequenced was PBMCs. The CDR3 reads CASSEGGTTVRF. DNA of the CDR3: TGTGCCAGCAGTGAGGGGGGGACTACCGTGAGGTTC.